Described below is a single T cell receptor beta chain sequence and its context. Germline lookup yields CDR1 MNHNS and CDR2 SASEGT. The CDR3 has 16 residues. J gave up 2 bases and V 4 bases, and 11 bases lay outside the gene matches. This sample stems from a study of OX40 agonist ivuxolimab in advanced cancers. Produced via immunoSEQ multiplex PCR; TCRdb's table is partial and in-frame only. Of about 79,000 clones listed, 91% were seen once; the top ten hold around 7%. This receptor was obtained from an adult with an advanced solid tumor such as melanoma, head and neck, liver or kidney cancer. The chain has TRBV6-1 and TRBJ2-7; the match to TRBD2 covers 7 bases. The source was CD4+ or CD8+ T cells sorted from blood, collected in a trial of the OX40 agonist ivuxolimab. The CDR3 loop reads CASSARSGEWPYEQYF. The CDR3 nucleotides are TGTGCCAGCAGTGCCAGAAGCGGGGAGTGGCCCTACGAGCAGTACTTC.